One and the same sample provided the 20 T cell receptor beta chains below, sequenced in a study of radiotherapy plus CTLA-4 blockade in lung cancer. Data came from immunoSEQ multiplex PCR; TCRdb stores just in-frame clones and leaves some out. The table has 55,000 to 65,000 clones, approximately 79% seen once. Source: peripheral blood, taken from a patient treated with radiotherapy plus ipilimumab. The receptors here all came from a human donor with non-small cell lung cancer who had a complete response to radiotherapy plus ipilimumab.

This chain uses TRBV30 with TRBJ2-2; D perhaps matches TRBD1 (6 bases). The CDR3 is 15 amino acids. Germline V CDR1 and CDR2: GTSNPN, SVGIG (reference sequence). V was clipped by 8 bases and J by 0 bases, with 16 bases between them. In nucleotides, the CDR3 is TGTGCCATTTCTTCCGGGACAACGAACACCGGGGAGCTGTTTTTT. This gives the protein CAISSGTTNTGELFF.

This clone showed up just once. The rearrangement joins TRBV7-3 to TRBJ2-2, with D perhaps TRBD2 (5 bases). The CDR3 contains 16 residues. CDR1 is SGHTA and CDR2 is FQGTGA in the germline V gene. Trimming removed 2 bases from V and 0 bases from J, with 10 bases in between. The CDR3 sequence: CASSLWRTANTGELFF. Written as DNA, the CDR3 is TGTGCCAGCAGCTTATGGAGGACCGCGAACACCGGGGAGCTGTTTTTT.

The chain recombines TRBV30 with TRBJ1-5; D is uncertain. The CDR3 loop spans 15 amino acids. Looked up from germline, CDR1 is GTSNPN and CDR2 is SVGIG (reference sequence). V lost 3 bases and J lost 3, with 15 bases in between. The CDR3: CAWSPGVKPNQPQHF. CDR3 nucleotide sequence: TGTGCCTGGAGCCCCGGGGTTAAACCCAATCAGCCCCAGCATTTT. The whole variable domain, remainder taken from reference TRBV30 and TRBJ1-5, is SQTIHQWPATLVQPVGSPLSLECTVEGTSNPNLYWYRQAAGRGLQLLFYSVGIGQISSEVPQNLSASRPQDRQFILSSKKLLLSDSGFYLCAWSPGVKPNQPQHFGDGTRLSIL.

V usage is TRBV9 and J usage is TRBJ1-2, with TRBD1 matching over 7 bases. Germline assignment: CDR1 SGDLS and CDR2 YYNGEE. This CDR3 region has 13 residues. The J segment lost 4 bases and the V segment lost 2 bases, leaving 2 bases of the junction unmatched. The CDR3 here is CASSVSGGYGYTF. CDR3 nucleotides: TGTGCCAGCAGCGTTTCAGGGGGCTATGGCTACACCTTC.

The rearrangement uses TRBV5-5 and TRBJ2-6; TRBD1 aligns across 10 bases. Per germline, CDR1 SGHKS and CDR2 YYEKEE (reference sequence). Unmatched junction bases numbered 6, after V lost 1 base and J lost 2 bases. The CDR3 loop spans 18 amino acids. The CDR3 loop is CASSLLGQGSPGANVLTF. CDR3 DNA sequence: TGTGCCAGCAGCTTGTTGGGACAGGGGAGTCCTGGGGCCAACGTCCTGACTTTC.

V is TRBV7-2 and J is TRBJ1-2; D might be TRBD1 (5 bases). The V gene's germline CDR1 is SGHTA and CDR2 FQGNSA. Deletions cut 5 bases from V and 4 bases from J, with 23 bases between. The CDR3 length is 17 residues. The CDR3: CASSPPIGGGGSYGYTF. In DNA form, the CDR3 reads TGTGCCAGCAGCCCCCCGATAGGCGGTGGGGGGAGCTATGGCTACACCTTC.

The chain uses TRBV27 and TRBJ1-1; maybe TRBD1 (6 bases). This CDR3 is built from 16 residues. V shed 1 base and J shed 2 bases, with 14 bases lying between them. Germline V gene lookup returns CDR1 MNHEY and CDR2 SMNVEV (reference sequence). The CDR3 DNA is TGTGCCAGCAGTTTATTGGCAGGGGAGTTTAACACTGAAGCTTTCTTT. Translated: CASSLLAGEFNTEAFF.

The V gene is TRBV13, the J gene TRBJ2-7; D remains unclear. The CDR3 extends over 14 amino acids. CDR1 is PRHDT and CDR2 is FYEKMQ in the germline V gene (reference sequence). V was trimmed by 0 bases and J by 1 base, leaving 7 bases between them. DNA for the CDR3: TGTGCCAGCAGCTTAGGCCTTGCGTCCTACGAGCAGTACTTC. This sequence encodes CASSLGLASYEQYF.

This chain uses TRBV5-1 with TRBJ2-5, with D maybe TRBD1 (6 bases). CDR3 length: 15 residues. The V gene's germline CDR1 is SGHRS and CDR2 YFSETQ. Trimming left V 0 bases short and J 2 bases short, with 11 bases between. CDR3 coding DNA: TGCGCCAGCAGCTTGGAAAGACAGGTACAAGAGACCCAGTACTTC. This encodes CASSLERQVQETQYF. Drawing the rest from reference TRBV5-1 and TRBJ2-5, the complete variable domain is KAGVTQTPRYLIKTRGQQVTLSCSPISGHRSVSWYQQTPGQGLQFLFEYFSETQRNKGNFPGRFSGRQFSNSRSEMNVSTLELGDSALYLCASSLERQVQETQYFGPGTRLLVL.

J is TRBJ2-5 and V is TRBV5-8; 9 bases fit TRBD1. Germline V gives CDR1 SGHTS, CDR2 YDEGEE. The J segment lost 0 bases and the V segment lost 4 bases, leaving 7 bases of the junction unmatched. This CDR3 region has 16 residues. Written as DNA, the CDR3 is TGTGCCAGCAGCGCAGGACAGGGGCCGTACCAAGAGACCCAGTACTTC. Translation: CASSAGQGPYQETQYF.

This clone is medium-sized (0.01 to 0.1%) by share. The rearrangement links TRBV19 to TRBJ2-1, with D uncertain. This CDR3 has 14 amino acids. CDR1 LNHDA and CDR2 SQIVND come from the germline V gene (reference sequence). V lost 3 bases, J lost 7 bases, and 13 bases lay in between. In nucleotides, the CDR3 is TGTGCCAGTAGTATCAACCTAGGTTCTAATGAGCAGTTCTTC. It translates to CASSINLGSNEQFF.

Regarding this clone: One end of the junction varies from germline; a read error may be responsible. The genes are TRBV4-1 and TRBJ1-3, with D tentatively TRBD1 (5 bases). The length of the CDR3 is 15 residues. Per germline, CDR1 MGHRA and CDR2 YSYEKL. CDR3 DNA: TGTGCCAGCAGCCCTAGACAGCGATCTGGAAACACCATATATTTT. Translation: CASSPRQRSGNTIYF.

This rearrangement joins TRBV2 to TRBJ2-2, with 9 bases identical to TRBD1. The V gene end was trimmed by 8 bases and the J gene end by 3 bases; junction bases not matched to a gene: 7. The germline gives CDR1 SNHLY, CDR2 FYNNEI. The CDR3 has 15 residues. CDR3 loop: CASGRDRVYTGELFF. Here the CDR3 DNA reads TGTGCCAGCGGACGGGACAGGGTTTACACCGGGGAGCTGTTTTTT.

The genes are TRBV19 and TRBJ2-3; 9 bases are shared with TRBD2. Germline V gene lookup returns CDR1 LNHDA and CDR2 SQIVND (reference sequence). The CDR3 is 14 amino acids. The V and J ends lost 10 bases and 4 bases, in that order; junction bases with no gene match: 9. CDR3 nucleotides: TGTGCCACCAAGGCGGGGGGGGCCGCAGATACGCAGTATTTT. The encoded protein is CATKAGGAADTQYF.

The V call is TRBV5-1, the J call TRBJ2-7; 7 bases line up with TRBD1. This CDR3 spans 15 amino acids. Germline-derived CDR1 and CDR2 are SGHRS and YFSETQ. V lost 4 bases to trimming and J lost 3 bases; unmatched junction nucleotides: 10. The CDR3 protein is CASSPKTTGSYEQYF. Written as DNA, the CDR3 is TGCGCCAGCAGCCCCAAAACGACAGGGAGCTACGAGCAGTACTTC.

This chain uses TRBV2 with TRBJ2-5; the D gene is possibly TRBD1 (6 bases). The DNA end is a closer match to TRBJ2-7, so the J assignment may be wrong. Germline values: CDR1 SNHLY, CDR2 FYNNEI. The CDR3 has 12 amino acids. CDR3: CASNRQGSEQYF. CDR3 sequence (DNA): TGTGCCAGCAATCGGCAGGGGAGCGAGCAGTACTTC.

The chain uses TRBV4-2 and TRBJ2-3, with D perhaps matching TRBD2 (6 bases). Germline values: CDR1 LGHNA, CDR2 YNFKEQ. There are 15 residues in the CDR3. V lost 0 bases to trimming and J lost 2 bases, with 9 bases between them. CDR3: CASSQELAHTDTQYF. The CDR3 DNA follows: TGTGCCAGCAGCCAAGAACTAGCTCACACAGATACGCAGTATTTT.

The chain uses TRBV7-3 and TRBJ2-1; 7 bases match TRBD1. V was pared by 0 bases and J by 4 bases, with 3 bases of the junction left unmatched. The CDR3 has 15 residues. The V gene's germline CDR1 is SGHTA and CDR2 FQGTGA. CDR3 loop: CASSLTLGQYNEQFF. CDR3 nucleotides: TGTGCCAGCAGCTTAACGCTGGGACAGTACAATGAGCAGTTCTTC.

This clone was observed a single time. One end of the junction is discordant with germline, which a read error may explain. V is TRBV11-2 and J is TRBJ2-5; 10 bases map to TRBD1. Germline CDR1 reads SGHAT; CDR2 reads FQNNGV. The CDR3 sequence is 14 residues long. The CDR3 bases are TGTGCCAGCAGCTTAGATGCGACAGGGGGCCCGAAAGACTTC. It is translated as CASSLDATGGPKDF.

This clone occurred once. The J gene is TRBJ1-2, the V gene TRBV6-4; D not certain. Germline assignment: CDR1 MRHNA and CDR2 SNTAGT. CDR3 length: 13 residues. The ends were cut back, 0 bases at V and 4 bases at J, with 6 bases in the middle. CDR3 bases: TGTGCCAGCAGTGACTCCCTCGGCTATGGCTACACCTTC. It specifies CASSDSLGYGYTF.